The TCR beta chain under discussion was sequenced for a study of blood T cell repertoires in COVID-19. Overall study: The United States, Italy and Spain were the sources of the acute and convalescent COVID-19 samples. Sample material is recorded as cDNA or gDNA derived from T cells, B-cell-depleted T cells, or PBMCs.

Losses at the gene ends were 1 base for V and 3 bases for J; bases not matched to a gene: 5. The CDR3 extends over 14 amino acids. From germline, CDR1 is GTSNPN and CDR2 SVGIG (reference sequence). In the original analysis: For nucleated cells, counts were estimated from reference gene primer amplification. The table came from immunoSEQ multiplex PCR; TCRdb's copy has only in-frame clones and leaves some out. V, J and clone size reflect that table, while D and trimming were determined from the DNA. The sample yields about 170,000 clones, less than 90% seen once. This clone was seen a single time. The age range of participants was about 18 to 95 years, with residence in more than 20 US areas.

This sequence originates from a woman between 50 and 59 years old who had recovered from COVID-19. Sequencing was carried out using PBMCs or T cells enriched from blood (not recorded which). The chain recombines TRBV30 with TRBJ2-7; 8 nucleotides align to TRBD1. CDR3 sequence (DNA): TGTGCCTGGAGTGACGGACAGGGTTTCTACGAGCAGTACTTC. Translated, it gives CAWSDGQGFYEQYF.